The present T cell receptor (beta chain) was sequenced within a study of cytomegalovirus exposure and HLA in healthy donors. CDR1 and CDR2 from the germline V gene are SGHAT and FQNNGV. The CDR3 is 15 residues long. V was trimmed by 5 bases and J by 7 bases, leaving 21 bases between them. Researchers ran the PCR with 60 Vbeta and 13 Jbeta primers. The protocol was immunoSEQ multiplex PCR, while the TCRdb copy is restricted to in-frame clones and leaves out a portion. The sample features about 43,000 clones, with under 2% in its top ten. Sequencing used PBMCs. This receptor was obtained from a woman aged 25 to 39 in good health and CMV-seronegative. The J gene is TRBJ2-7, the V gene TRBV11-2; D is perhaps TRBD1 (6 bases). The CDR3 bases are TGTGCCAGCAGCCCCGGTCACAGGGTTCTCGTTGAGCAGTACTTC. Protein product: CASSPGHRVLVEQYF.